These 8 T cell receptor beta chains originate from one sample sequenced in a study of blood T cell repertoires in COVID-19. TCRdb keeps only in-frame clones here, not all; method: immunoSEQ multiplex PCR. The repertoire consists of 250,000 or so clones, with roughly 85% occurring once and the leading ten covering roughly 3%. Material: peripheral blood. Receptors originate from a man younger than 35 with active or convalescent COVID-19.

A remark on this clone: A junction boundary mismatches the germline segment, possibly from a read error. The chain couples TRBV3-1 (or the pseudogene TRBV3-2) to TRBJ2-3; D is uncertain. The CDR3 extends over 13 amino acids. Germline assignment: CDR1 LGHDT and CDR2 YNNKEL (reference sequence). CDR3 residues: CASSQEVPSSCLF. CDR3 nucleotides: TGTGCCAGCAGCCAAGAGGTTCCCAGTAGCTGTCTTTTT.

This chain joins TRBV5-1 and TRBJ2-3; 9 bases match TRBD2. Germline loops: CDR1 SGHRS, CDR2 YFSETQ. This CDR3 region has 17 residues. V lost 2 bases and J lost 2; bases outside the gene matches: 9. This CDR3 is CASSFPRASGATDTQYF. Written as DNA, the CDR3 is TGCGCCAGCAGCTTCCCTAGGGCTAGCGGGGCCACAGATACGCAGTATTTT.

The rearrangement joins TRBV4-1 to TRBJ2-2; maybe TRBD2 (6 bases). The germline V gene encodes CDR1 MGHRA and CDR2 YSYEKL. CDR3 length: 12 residues. Trimming shortened V by 7 bases and J by 5 bases, and 8 bases separated the two germline ends. CDR3 residues: CASTGGTGELFF. CDR3 bases: TGCGCCAGCACCGGAGGGACCGGGGAGCTGTTTTTT.

This clone was found once. V gene TRBV29-1 combines with J gene TRBJ1-2, with D possibly being TRBD1 (6 bases). Germline assignment: CDR1 SQVTM and CDR2 ANQGSEA. The CDR3 totals 12 residues. Trimming cost V 7 bases and J 8 bases, with 17 bases left between them. The CDR3 region is CSAKRGQGGYTF. Here the CDR3 DNA reads TGCAGCGCCAAGAGGGGTCAGGGGGGCTACACCTTC.

This chain uses TRBV7-3 with TRBJ1-1; 8 nucleotides agree with TRBD1. The CDR3 extends over 13 amino acids. Germline V CDR1 and CDR2: SGHTA, FQGTGA. V gave up 5 bases and J gave up 5 bases; unmatched junction bases: 4. CDR3 bases: TGTGCCAGCAGCGCGGACAGGGAAACTGAAGCTTTCTTT. Protein: CASSADRETEAFF.

The chain combines TRBV5-1 with TRBJ2-7, with D hard to call. This CDR3 has 13 amino acids. V gave up 4 bases and J gave up 0 bases, with 8 bases separating them. The germline V gene encodes CDR1 SGHRS and CDR2 YFSETQ. Here the CDR3 DNA reads TGCGCCAGCAGCGGTGTGAGCTCCTACGAGCAGTACTTC. Its protein product is CASSGVSSYEQYF. The whole variable domain, filled in from reference TRBV5-1 and TRBJ2-7, reads KAGVTQTPRYLIKTRGQQVTLSCSPISGHRSVSWYQQTPGQGLQFLFEYFSETQRNKGNFPGRFSGRQFSNSRSEMNVSTLELGDSALYLCASSGVSSYEQYFGPGTRLTVT.

The chain couples TRBV7-2 to TRBJ2-5; 8 bases are a match to TRBD1. The CDR3 sequence is 14 residues long. V gave up 6 bases and J gave up 7 bases; unmatched junction bases: 10. Germline V gives CDR1 SGHTA, CDR2 FQGNSA. The CDR3 DNA sequence: TGTGCCAGCAGAGCAACAGGGGGTACGTCGACCCAGTACTTC. Amino acids: CASRATGGTSTQYF.

This clone was detected once. This sequence joins TRBV5-4 and TRBJ1-3, with TRBD1 matching over 9 bases. Losses at the gene ends were 0 bases for V and 5 bases for J; bases not matched to a gene: 6. Germline-derived CDR1 and CDR2 are SGHNT and YYREEE (reference sequence). This CDR3 has 16 residues. CDR3 residues: CASSLGGGQGRNTIYF. The CDR3 nucleotides are TGTGCCAGCAGCTTGGGGGGGGGACAGGGCCGAAACACCATATATTTT.